The TCR beta chain described here comes from a study of beta chain features in type 1 diabetes. Broader study findings: There was a moderate but significant shortening of TCRB CDR3s in all four CD4+ subsets of Type 1 diabetes patients.

This CDR3 is 13 amino acids long. The V and J ends lost 3 bases and 2 bases respectively, with 8 bases between them. Per the germline V gene, CDR1 is SGHNT and CDR2 is YYREEE (reference sequence). Reverse transcription of all isolated RNA meant that expressed TCRB transcripts were sequenced. Clones were sequenced by immunoSEQ multiplex PCR, and TCRdb holds only the in-frame ones, with some missing. The table has hundreds of thousands of clones, 10% to 15% seen once. Remarks on this clone: Its target is unknown.

The rearrangement joins TRBV5-4 to TRBJ1-2; no reliable D call. Sequenced material: naive CD4+ T cells from blood. This clonotype was sampled from a woman between 18 and 29 years old with type 1 diabetes. The CDR3 DNA reads as TGTGCCAGCAGCTCCCCGGGGAACTATGGCTACACCTTC. It translates to CASSSPGNYGYTF.